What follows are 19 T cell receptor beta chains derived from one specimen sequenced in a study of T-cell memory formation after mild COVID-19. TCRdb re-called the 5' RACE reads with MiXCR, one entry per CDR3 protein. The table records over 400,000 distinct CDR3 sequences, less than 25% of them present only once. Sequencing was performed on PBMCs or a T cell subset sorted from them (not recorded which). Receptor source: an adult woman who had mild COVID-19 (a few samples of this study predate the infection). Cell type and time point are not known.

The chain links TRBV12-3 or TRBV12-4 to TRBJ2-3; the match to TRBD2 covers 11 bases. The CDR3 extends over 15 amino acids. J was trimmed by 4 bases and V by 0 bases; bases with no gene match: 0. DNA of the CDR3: TGTGCCAGCAGTTTAGCGGGACTAGCGGCAGATACGCAGTATTTT. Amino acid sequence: CASSLAGLAADTQYF.

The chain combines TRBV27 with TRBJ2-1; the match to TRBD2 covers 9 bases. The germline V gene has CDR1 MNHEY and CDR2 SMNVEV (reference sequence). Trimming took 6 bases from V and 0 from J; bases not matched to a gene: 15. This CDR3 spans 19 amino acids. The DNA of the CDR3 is TGTGCCAGCAGGGCCCGAGGTAGCGGGAGACCTTACTCCTACAATGAGCAGTTCTTC. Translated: CASRARGSGRPYSYNEQFF.

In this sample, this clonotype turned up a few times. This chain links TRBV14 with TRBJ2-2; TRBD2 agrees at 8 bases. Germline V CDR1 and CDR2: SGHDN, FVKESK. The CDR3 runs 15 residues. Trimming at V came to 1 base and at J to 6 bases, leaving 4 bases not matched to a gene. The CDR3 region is CASSQVAGGPGELFF. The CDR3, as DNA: TGTGCCAGCAGCCAAGTTGCGGGAGGACCCGGGGAGCTGTTTTTT.

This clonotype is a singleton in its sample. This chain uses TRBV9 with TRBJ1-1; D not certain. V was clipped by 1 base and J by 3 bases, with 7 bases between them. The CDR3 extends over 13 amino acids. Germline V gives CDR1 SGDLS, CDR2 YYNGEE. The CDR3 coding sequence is TGTGCCAGCAGCGTAAGGGTAGACACTGAAGCTTTCTTT. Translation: CASSVRVDTEAFF.

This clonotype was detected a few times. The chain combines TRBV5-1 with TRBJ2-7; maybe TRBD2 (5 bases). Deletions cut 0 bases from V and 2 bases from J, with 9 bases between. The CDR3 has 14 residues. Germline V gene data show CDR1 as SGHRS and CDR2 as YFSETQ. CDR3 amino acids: CASSLERPTYEQYF. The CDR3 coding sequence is TGCGCCAGCAGCTTGGAGCGGCCCACCTACGAGCAGTACTTC.

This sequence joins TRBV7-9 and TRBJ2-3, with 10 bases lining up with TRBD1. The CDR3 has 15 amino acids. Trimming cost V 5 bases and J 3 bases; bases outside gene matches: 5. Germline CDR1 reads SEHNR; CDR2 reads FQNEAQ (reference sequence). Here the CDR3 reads CASSPWDRGTDTQYF. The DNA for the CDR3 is TGTGCCAGCAGCCCCTGGGACAGGGGAACAGATACGCAGTATTTT.

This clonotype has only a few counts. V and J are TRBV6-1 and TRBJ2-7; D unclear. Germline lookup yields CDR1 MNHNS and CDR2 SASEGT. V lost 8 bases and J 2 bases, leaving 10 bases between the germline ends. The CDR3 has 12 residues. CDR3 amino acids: CASGYKAYEQYF. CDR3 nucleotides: TGTGCCAGCGGATACAAAGCCTACGAGCAGTACTTC.

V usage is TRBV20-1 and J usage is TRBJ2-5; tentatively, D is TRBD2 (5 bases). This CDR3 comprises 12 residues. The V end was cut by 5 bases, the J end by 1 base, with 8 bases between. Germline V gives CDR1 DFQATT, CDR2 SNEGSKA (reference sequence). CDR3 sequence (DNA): TGCAGTGCTCTAGCTCCCCAAGAGACCCAGTACTTC. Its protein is CSALAPQETQYF.

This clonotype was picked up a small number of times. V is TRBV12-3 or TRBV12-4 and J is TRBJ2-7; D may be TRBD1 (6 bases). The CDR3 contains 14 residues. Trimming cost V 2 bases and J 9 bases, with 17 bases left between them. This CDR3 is CASSLSLGTPRQYF. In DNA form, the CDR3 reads TGTGCCAGCAGTTTAAGCCTGGGGACACCCAGGCAGTACTTC.

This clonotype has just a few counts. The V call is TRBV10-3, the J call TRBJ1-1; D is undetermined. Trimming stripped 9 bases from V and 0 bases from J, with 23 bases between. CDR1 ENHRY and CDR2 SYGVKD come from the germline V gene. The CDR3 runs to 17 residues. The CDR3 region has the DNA TGTGCCATAGGGATAGCCAGGCCCCTACCATTGAACACTGAAGCTTTCTTT. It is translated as CAIGIARPLPLNTEAFF.

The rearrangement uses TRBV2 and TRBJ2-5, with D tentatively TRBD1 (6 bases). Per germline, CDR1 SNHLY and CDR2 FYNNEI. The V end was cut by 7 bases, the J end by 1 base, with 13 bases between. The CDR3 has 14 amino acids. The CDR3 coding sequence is TGTGCCAGCAATCTTGGGGGCTTCCAAGAGACCCAGTACTTC. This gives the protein CASNLGGFQETQYF.

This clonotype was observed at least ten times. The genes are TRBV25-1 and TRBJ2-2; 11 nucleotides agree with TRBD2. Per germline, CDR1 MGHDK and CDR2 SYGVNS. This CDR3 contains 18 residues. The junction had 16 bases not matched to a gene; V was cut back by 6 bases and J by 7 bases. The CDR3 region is CASSESSGGPGASGELFF. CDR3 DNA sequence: TGTGCCAGCAGCGAGTCTAGCGGGGGGCCAGGTGCTAGCGGGGAGCTGTTTTTT.

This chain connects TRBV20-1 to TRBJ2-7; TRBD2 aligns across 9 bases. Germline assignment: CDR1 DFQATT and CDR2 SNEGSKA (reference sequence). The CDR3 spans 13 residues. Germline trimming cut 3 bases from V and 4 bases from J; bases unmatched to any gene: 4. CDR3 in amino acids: CSARRAGGYEQYF. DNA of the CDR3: TGCAGTGCTAGGAGGGCGGGAGGGTACGAGCAGTACTTC.

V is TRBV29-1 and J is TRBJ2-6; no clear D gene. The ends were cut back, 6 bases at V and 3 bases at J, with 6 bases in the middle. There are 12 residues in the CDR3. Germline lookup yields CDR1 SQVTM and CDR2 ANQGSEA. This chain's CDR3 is CSVDDGANVLTF. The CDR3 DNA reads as TGCAGCGTCGACGATGGGGCCAACGTCCTGACTTTC.

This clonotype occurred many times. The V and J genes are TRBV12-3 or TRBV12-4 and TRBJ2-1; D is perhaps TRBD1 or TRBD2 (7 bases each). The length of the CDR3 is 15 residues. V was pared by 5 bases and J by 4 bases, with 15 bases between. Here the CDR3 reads CASSETGTKYNEQFF. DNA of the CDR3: TGTGCCAGCAGTGAGACAGGGACTAAGTACAATGAGCAGTTCTTC.

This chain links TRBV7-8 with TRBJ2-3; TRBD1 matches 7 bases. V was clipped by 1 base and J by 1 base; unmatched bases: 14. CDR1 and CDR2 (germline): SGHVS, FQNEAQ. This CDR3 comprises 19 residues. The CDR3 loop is CASSLVQGVVVARTDTQYF. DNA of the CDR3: TGTGCCAGCAGCTTAGTGCAGGGGGTAGTGGTTGCCCGCACAGATACGCAGTATTTT. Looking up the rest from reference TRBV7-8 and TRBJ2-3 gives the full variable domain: GAGVSQSPRYKVAKRGQDVALRCDPISGHVSLFWYQQALGQGPEFLTYFQNEAQLDKSGLPSDRFFAERPEGSVSTLKIQRTQQEDSAVYLCASSLVQGVVVARTDTQYFGPGTRLTVL.

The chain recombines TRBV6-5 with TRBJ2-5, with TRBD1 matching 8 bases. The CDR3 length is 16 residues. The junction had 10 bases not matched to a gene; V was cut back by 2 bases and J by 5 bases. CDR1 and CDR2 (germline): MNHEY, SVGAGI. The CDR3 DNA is TGTGCCAGCAGTTACACCCTTACAGGGGGTGGGGAGACCCAGTACTTC. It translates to CASSYTLTGGGETQYF.

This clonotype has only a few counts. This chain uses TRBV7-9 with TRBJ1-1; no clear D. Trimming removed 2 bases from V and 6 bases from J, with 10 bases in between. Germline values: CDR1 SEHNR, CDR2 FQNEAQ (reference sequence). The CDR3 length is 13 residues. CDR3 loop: CASSLYSGSEAFF. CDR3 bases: TGTGCCAGCAGCTTATATTCAGGATCTGAAGCTTTCTTT.

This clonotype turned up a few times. CDR3 DNA: TGCGCCAGCAGCTTATCATCTTTAACGGGACAGGGAGTCACAGATACGCAGTATTTT. This gives the protein CASSLSSLTGQGVTDTQYF. This sequence joins TRBV5-1 and TRBJ2-3; 9 nucleotides match TRBD1. Losses at the gene ends were 2 bases for V and 2 bases for J; bases not matched to a gene: 15. The CDR3 is 19 amino acids. Germline V gene data show CDR1 as SGHRS and CDR2 as YFSETQ.